The 23 T cell receptor beta chains below come from one sample, sequenced in a study of kidney transplant recipient with SARS-CoV-2 infection. TCRdb ran MiXCR on the reads and lists one entry per CDR3 protein. The sample contains fewer than 250,000 distinct CDR3 sequences, 29% of which appear only once. The sequencing here drew on a blood sample, taken at baseline and on day 111 from a kidney transplant recipient. Receptors were obtained from a male patient aged 25-45 years who had COVID-19 and was a kidney transplant recipient. Some T cells may arise from the graft donor.

In its sample, this clonotype was seen a few times. This sequence joins TRBV15 and TRBJ2-1, with D possibly being TRBD2 (6 bases). CDR1 and CDR2 from the germline V gene are LNHNV and YYDKDF (reference sequence). Trimming took 0 bases from V and 6 from J, leaving 12 bases between them. The CDR3 length is 15 residues. In DNA, the CDR3 is TGTGCCACCAGCAGAGATGCGGGGAATCCCAATGAGCAGTTCTTC. Translated: CATSRDAGNPNEQFF.

This clonotype was recorded many times. The gene calls are TRBV5-1 and TRBJ1-2; D is unclear. CDR1 is SGHRS, CDR2 YFSETQ, per germline. CDR3 length: 18 residues. The V and J ends lost 0 bases and 3 bases respectively, with 21 bases between them. As DNA, the CDR3 is TGCGCCAGCAGCTTGGACGGGCGACTGACACTAGGTGACTATGGCTACACCTTC. Protein product: CASSLDGRLTLGDYGYTF.

On this clonotype itself: A much larger clone differs by one base, so this may be a read error. CDR3 loop: CATSDPGTRGHEQYF. CDR3 bases: TGTGCCACCAGTGATCCCGGGACAAGGGGCCACGAGCAGTACTTC. The chain employs TRBV24-1 and TRBJ2-7; D may be TRBD1 (6 bases). The CDR3 length is 15 residues. Per germline, CDR1 KGHDR and CDR2 SFDVKD. V lost 3 bases and J lost 5, with 16 bases in between.

The rearrangement joins TRBV3-1 to TRBJ2-7; TRBD2 matches 9 bases. Germline assignment: CDR1 LGHDT and CDR2 YNNKEL (reference sequence). V was clipped by 0 bases and J by 9 bases; unmatched bases: 12. The CDR3 covers 16 residues. CDR3 amino acids: CASSQDRWREGHGQYF. In nucleotides, the CDR3 is TGTGCCAGCAGCCAAGATCGATGGCGGGAGGGCCACGGGCAGTACTTC.

Note on this clonotype: A much more abundant neighbour one base away suggests this may be a read error. This sequence joins TRBV13 and TRBJ2-7, with no clear D. The CDR3 covers 14 residues. Germline values: CDR1 PRHDT, CDR2 FYEKMQ (reference sequence). Here the CDR3 reads CANSLRGSPDEQYF. CDR3 in DNA: TGTGCCAACAGCTTACGAGGTTCCCCGGACGAGCAGTACTTC.

This clonotype was counted only a few times. Compared with germline, one end of the junction differs, possibly owing to a read error. The chain carries TRBV6-5 and TRBJ1-2; D ambiguous. The CDR3 is made up of 12 amino acids. CDR1 and CDR2 from the germline V gene are MNHEY and SVGAGI. The CDR3 here is CTSKGANYGYTF. CDR3 bases: TGTACCAGCAAGGGTGCTAACTATGGCTACACCTTC.

This clonotype was seen ten or more times. The V and J genes are TRBV4-1 and TRBJ1-5, with D hard to call. Trimming stripped 2 bases from V and 0 bases from J, with 8 bases between. This CDR3 has 15 residues. Germline lookup yields CDR1 MGHRA and CDR2 YSYEKL. This CDR3 reads CASSQWEASNQPQHF. Here the CDR3 DNA reads TGCGCCAGCAGCCAATGGGAGGCTAGCAATCAGCCCCAGCATTTT.

This clonotype appeared many times. The V call is TRBV20-1, the J call TRBJ1-2; D might be TRBD1 (5 bases). The V end lost 3 bases, the J end lost 0 bases, and 11 bases lay between the germline ends. CDR3 length: 14 residues. Germline loops: CDR1 DFQATT, CDR2 SNEGSKA (reference sequence). CDR3 protein: CSARSREANYGYTF. The DNA for the CDR3 is TGCAGTGCTAGGAGCAGGGAAGCTAACTATGGCTACACCTTC.

The chain recombines TRBV5-1 with TRBJ2-1; D may correspond to TRBD1 or TRBD2 (5 bases each). The germline V and J ends were trimmed by 2 bases and 2 bases, with 14 bases remaining between them. Per the germline V gene, CDR1 is SGHRS and CDR2 is YFSETQ. This CDR3 has 16 residues. In nucleotides, the CDR3 is TGCGCCAGCAGCTTAGGGGTGAGGGAGCCCTACAATGAGCAGTTCTTC. Protein: CASSLGVREPYNEQFF.

Of note for this clonotype: Possible read error: a much larger clone is one base away. The chain is built from TRBV3-1 and TRBJ2-2, with a possible D match to TRBD2 (5 bases). Germline V gene lookup returns CDR1 LGHDT and CDR2 YNNKEL (reference sequence). The CDR3 has 12 residues. Here the CDR3 reads CASSQDVGEPFF. CDR3 DNA sequence: TGTGCCAGCAGCCAAGATGTCGGGGAGCCGTTTTTT.

This clonotype was detected many times. This chain links TRBV30 with TRBJ2-2; no clear D gene. This CDR3 is built from 13 residues. Trimming left V 0 bases short and J 5 bases short, with 7 bases between. The germline CDR1 and CDR2 sequences are GTSNPN and SVGIG (reference sequence). The DNA for the CDR3 is TGTGCCTGGAGTGTACTGGGGACCGGGGAGCTGTTTTTT. Translated: CAWSVLGTGELFF.

On this clonotype itself: Because it lacks the conserved phenylalanine or tryptophan at the end, this CDR3 is likely a read error. The limits of the CDR3 on the DNA are not certain, so only TCRdb's listed CDR3 is given. The rearrangement links TRBV19 to TRBJ1-1; no DNA check was done on the table's D call, TRBD1. Looked up from germline, CDR1 is LNHDA and CDR2 is SQIVND (reference sequence). The CDR3 numbers 15 amino acids, ends counted. CDR3 residues: CASSIEDRGATEAVC.

This clonotype was counted at least ten times. The rearrangement uses TRBV11-2 and TRBJ1-1, with D perhaps matching TRBD1 (6 bases). The CDR3 runs 14 residues. Trimming removed 5 bases from V and 3 bases from J, with 13 bases in between. The germline gives CDR1 SGHAT, CDR2 FQNNGV. CDR3 in amino acids: CASSPRDTHTEAFF. The CDR3 DNA is TGTGCCAGCAGCCCCCGGGACACCCACACTGAAGCTTTCTTT.

A remark on this clonotype: Just one base apart from a much larger clone, this may be a read error. The chain employs TRBV7-7 and TRBJ1-2; D is uncertain. From germline, CDR1 is SSHAT and CDR2 FNYEAQ (reference sequence). CDR3 length: 17 residues. The CDR3 nucleotides read TGTGCCAGCAGCATGGTCCCTAAGTGCCGAAAGACCTATGGCCACACCTTC. Its translation is CASSMVPKCRKTYGHTF.

This clonotype was counted between two and nine times. One end of the junction varies from germline; a read error may be responsible. This chain uses TRBV3-1 with TRBJ1-2, with no clear D. The CDR3 is 17 amino acids. CDR1 is LGHDT and CDR2 is YNNKEL in the germline V gene (reference sequence). In nucleotides, the CDR3 is TGTGCCAGCAGCAAAGAGCTCACCCTTCGAAAGACCTATGGCTACACCTTC. Its translation is CASSKELTLRKTYGYTF.

This clonotype was counted ten times or more. The V and J genes are TRBV2 and TRBJ2-7, with 7 bases aligning to TRBD2. Germline loops: CDR1 SNHLY, CDR2 FYNNEI. Losses at the gene ends were 7 bases for V and 0 bases for J; bases not matched to a gene: 6. The CDR3 is made up of 14 amino acids. CDR3 loop: CASTEGGNSYEQYF. The DNA of the CDR3 is TGTGCCAGCACGGAGGGAGGGAACTCCTACGAGCAGTACTTC.

In its sample, this clonotype was seen many times. This rearrangement joins TRBV6-5 to TRBJ1-2; D might be TRBD1 (5 bases). The CDR3 length is 15 residues. Germline loops: CDR1 MNHEY, CDR2 SVGAGI. V dropped 5 bases and J dropped 7 bases, with 20 bases sitting between them. CDR3 amino acids: CASSVEYRTSGGYTF. The CDR3 DNA is TGTGCCAGCAGTGTCGAATACAGGACCTCCGGTGGCTACACCTTC.

With regard to this clonotype: A much larger clone lies a single base off, so this may be a read error. The CDR3 reads CASSRLVVVRKTYGCTF. CDR3 DNA: TGTGCCAGCAGCAGATTGGTGGTCGTTAGAAAGACCTATGGCTGCACCTTC. The J gene is TRBJ1-2, the V gene TRBV16; no definite D call. The CDR3 contains 17 residues. Germline values: CDR1 KGHSY, CDR2 FQNENV.

On this clonotype: With a much larger clone just one base away, this may be a read error. The V call is TRBV20-1, the J call TRBJ2-3; 14 bases agree with TRBD2. This CDR3 contains 16 residues. In germline, CDR1 is DFQATT, CDR2 SNEGSKA (reference sequence). The CDR3 spells CGATGLAGGSTDTQYF. The CDR3 nucleotides read TGCGGTGCTACAGGACTAGCGGGAGGCAGCACAGATACGCAGTATTTT.

This clonotype was picked up many times. V and J are TRBV4-2 and TRBJ1-4; the match to TRBD1 covers 9 bases. Germline lookup yields CDR1 LGHNA and CDR2 YNFKEQ. The CDR3 extends over 15 amino acids. V shed 1 base and J 5 bases; nucleotides not matched to a gene: 2. The CDR3 is CASSQAGTGNEKLFF. The CDR3 DNA reads as TGTGCCAGCAGCCAAGCCGGGACAGGGAATGAAAAACTGTTTTTT.

Ten or more counts support this clonotype. V usage is TRBV20-1 and J usage is TRBJ1-5, with a tentative D call TRBD1 (5 bases). CDR1 DFQATT and CDR2 SNEGSKA come from the germline V gene (reference sequence). The CDR3 contains 13 residues. V was cut by 5 bases and J by 3 bases, with 11 bases left in between. The CDR3 here is CSAQEGINQPQHF. The CDR3 bases are TGCAGTGCTCAGGAGGGGATCAATCAGCCCCAGCATTTT.

This clonotype has a count of ten or more. This chain links TRBV7-9 with TRBJ1-2; D remains ambiguous. CDR3 length: 17 residues. Trimming pared 5 bases from V and 4 bases from J, leaving 23 bases between. Germline assignment: CDR1 SEHNR and CDR2 FQNEAQ (reference sequence). This CDR3 is CASSDCLYHGKTYGYTF. CDR3 sequence (DNA): TGTGCCAGCAGCGACTGCCTATACCATGGAAAGACCTATGGCTACACCTTC.

The CDR3 sequence: CAWNQQTYNEQFF. In DNA, the CDR3 is TGTGCCTGGAACCAGCAGACCTACAATGAGCAGTTCTTC. The chain links TRBV30 to TRBJ2-1; D remains unclear. This CDR3 has 13 residues. Per germline, CDR1 GTSNPN and CDR2 SVGIG (reference sequence). V was trimmed by 4 bases and J by 2 bases, leaving 9 bases between them.